This TCR beta chain was retrieved from a study of cytomegalovirus exposure and HLA in healthy donors. The sample holds a few counts of this clone. Its antigen is as yet unknown. V was shortened by 5 bases and J by 4 bases, with 17 bases between the two germline ends. Germline CDR1 SGHTA, CDR2 FQGTGA. This CDR3 spans 15 amino acids. Overall study findings and caveats: Most CMV-associated TCR beta chains appeared HLA-restricted in a later analysis.

At sampling all donors were nominally healthy, likely with unrecorded immune exposures. PCR was performed using 60 Vbeta and 13 Jbeta primers. Data came from immunoSEQ multiplex PCR; TCRdb stores just in-frame clones and leaves some out. The table records 150,000 or so clones, around 68% of them present only once. This chain uses TRBV7-3 with TRBJ1-1, with D possibly TRBD1 on 6 matching bases. Sequencing was done on a sample of PBMCs. This TCR came from a girl aged 5-17 years in good health and CMV-seronegative. Here the CDR3 DNA reads TGTGCCAGCAGCCTTTACGGGGGCGGGAGCACTGAAGCTTTCTTT. Translating it yields CASSLYGGGSTEAFF. Using reference TRBV7-3 and TRBJ1-1 for the parts outside the CDR3, the full variable domain is GAGVSQTPSNKVTEKGKYVELRCDPISGHTALYWYRQSLGQGPEFLIYFQGTGAADDSGLPNDRFFAVRPEGSVSTLKIQRTERGDSAVYLCASSLYGGGSTEAFFGQGTRLTVV.